Detailed here is one T cell receptor (beta chain). Its antigen is not known. This record belongs to a study of T cells in Graves' hyperthyroidism and ophthalmopathy. Whole-study findings and limits: Most expanded thyroid clonotypes above 0.001 also appeared in blood. A model built on 13 V-J features separated ophthalmopathy from stable hyperthyroidism. Before onset, ophthalmopathy was predicted by the model a median roughly 6.8 months earlier.

The V end was cut by 4 bases, the J end by 4 bases, with 19 bases between. CDR1 and CDR2 (germline): LGHNA, YSLEER. The CDR3 runs 17 residues. TCR beta CDR3 regions were amplified from RNA transcripts. When the TCR CDR3 underwent first-round RT-PCR, the HTBI primer set was used. In TCRdb, the multiplex PCR reads were re-called with MiXCR into one record per CDR3 protein. Altogether around 600,000 distinct CDR3 sequences are present, about a sixth being singletons, with the ten largest covering around 7.5%. The sequencing input was blood. The receptor was isolated from a woman younger than 45 with Graves' hyperthyroidism. The chain carries TRBV4-3 and TRBJ2-2, with D possibly matching TRBD2 (5 bases). The CDR3 protein is CASSLILTGSGTGELFF. CDR3 sequence (DNA): TGCGCCAGCAGCCTCATACTGACGGGGTCGGGCACCGGGGAGCTGTTTTTT.